The 22 T cell receptor beta chains listed next were all sequenced from one sample in a study of CD8+CD57+ T cells in acquired aplastic anemia. The patients chosen for sequencing had shown expansion of CD8+CD57+ cells (detected by flow cytometry). The use of genomic DNA as template underpinned the TCR beta VDJ and CDR3 profiling. TCRdb passed the reads through MiXCR, listing each CDR3 protein once. This table holds roughly 290,000 distinct CDR3 sequences, 56% found once. What was sequenced was sorted CD4+, CD8+, or CD8+CD57+ T cells (not recorded which) from PBMCs. These receptors all stem from a human donor with aplastic anemia.

The J gene is TRBJ2-5, the V gene TRBV7-8, with TRBD1 matching over 9 bases. The CDR3 has 15 amino acids. V gave up 6 bases and J gave up 5 bases; unmatched junction bases: 10. In germline, CDR1 is SGHVS, CDR2 FQNEAQ. CDR3 bases: TGTGCCAGCAGATCTGGAGCCGGGACAGGGGAGACCCAGTACTTC. Amino acids: CASRSGAGTGETQYF.

This clonotype was recorded many times. CDR3 in amino acids: CANQTTDSLSDEQYF. In DNA, the CDR3 is TGTGCCAACCAAACAACAGACAGCCTTTCGGACGAGCAGTACTTC. The chain links TRBV7-3 to TRBJ2-7; TRBD1 might be the D (5 bases). Between the trimmed V and J ends, which lost 10 bases and 5 bases, there was a span of 24 bases. There are 15 residues in the CDR3. Germline assignment: CDR1 SGHTA and CDR2 FQGTGA.

Comment on this clonotype: One end of the junction fails to match germline, which may point to a read error. This chain links TRBV7-9 with TRBJ2-1, with 9 bases aligning to TRBD2. This CDR3 is built from 10 residues. Germline CDR1 is SEHNR and CDR2 is FQNEAQ (reference sequence). CDR3 bases: TGTGCCAGCAGCCTGCGGGGGGGAGGATTC. This codes for CASSLRGGGF.

The chain is built from TRBV7-9 and TRBJ2-1, with TRBD2 matching over 8 bases. J lost 2 bases, V lost 4 bases, and 7 bases had no gene match. The germline CDR1 and CDR2 sequences are SEHNR and FQNEAQ (reference sequence). The CDR3 extends over 16 amino acids. CDR3 nucleotides: TGTGCCAGCAGCTCCGGGGGGGGAGCGGCCTACAATGAGCAGTTCTTC. It specifies CASSSGGGAAYNEQFF.

V is TRBV10-3 and J is TRBJ1-1; D gene ambiguous. CDR3 length equals 13 residues. CDR1 is ENHRY, CDR2 SYGVKD, per germline. V was clipped by 4 bases and J by 1 base, with 7 bases between them. CDR3 in DNA: TGTGCCATCAGTGGCGACCGGAACACTGAAGCTTTCTTT. This sequence encodes CAISGDRNTEAFF.

The chain joins TRBV7-9 to TRBJ2-1; TRBD2 aligns across 7 bases. This CDR3 is 12 amino acids long. Per germline, CDR1 SEHNR and CDR2 FQNEAQ (reference sequence). Trimming cost V 1 base and J 10 bases; bases outside gene matches: 1. The CDR3 sequence: CASSLEAGEQFF. CDR3 DNA sequence: TGTGCCAGCAGCTTAGAAGCGGGGGAGCAGTTCTTC.

This clonotype was seen a handful of times. The CDR3 spells CASSPGTGEETQYF. The CDR3 bases are TGTGCCAGCAGCCCCGGGACAGGGGAAGAGACCCAGTACTTC. V and J are TRBV7-2 and TRBJ2-5, with 10 bases matching TRBD1. With 5 bases clipped from V and 3 bases from J, the junction kept 3 bases outside the gene matches. There are 14 residues in the CDR3. Germline V gene data show CDR1 as SGHTA and CDR2 as FQGNSA.

Concerning this clonotype itself: A much larger clone sits a single nucleotide away, making a read error possible. The chain carries TRBV4-1 and TRBJ1-2; perhaps TRBD1 as D (6 bases). The V end was cut by 4 bases, the J end by 3 bases, with 15 bases between. There are 15 residues in the CDR3. Germline CDR1 is MGHRA and CDR2 is YSYEKL. The DNA of the CDR3 is TGCGCCAGCAGCCTAAGGGGGGGTTTAGACTATGGCTACACCTTC. Protein: CASSLRGGLDYGYTF.

The chain combines TRBV6-6 with TRBJ2-3; D is ambiguous. The CDR3 is 14 residues long. The germline CDR1 and CDR2 sequences are MNHNY and SVGAGI (reference sequence). V gave up 5 bases and J gave up 5 bases, with 14 bases separating them. The CDR3 loop is CASSDSPRRDTQYF. The CDR3 bases are TGTGCCAGCAGTGATTCCCCTCGAAGAGATACGCAGTATTTT.

The CDR3 loop is CASSLPGGDTEAFF. Here the CDR3 DNA reads TGTGCCAGCAGCTTACCCGGCGGGGACACTGAAGCTTTCTTT. The gene calls are TRBV7-8 and TRBJ1-1; D unresolved. Germline V gene lookup returns CDR1 SGHVS and CDR2 FQNEAQ. The germline V and J ends were trimmed by 2 bases and 3 bases, with 10 bases remaining between them. This CDR3 has 14 amino acids.

The chain uses TRBV20-1 and TRBJ1-5, with D uncertain. V was shortened by 1 base and J by 11 bases, with 6 bases between the two germline ends. The germline V gene has CDR1 DFQATT and CDR2 SNEGSKA (reference sequence). This CDR3 comprises 10 residues. The DNA for the CDR3 is TGCAGTGCTAGAGCGGGGTCCCAGCATTTT. It translates to CSARAGSQHF.

The chain uses TRBV7-9 and TRBJ1-2; TRBD1 might be the D (5 bases). The CDR3 runs 14 residues. CDR1 and CDR2 (germline): SEHNR, FQNEAQ (reference sequence). Trimming removed 4 bases at V and 7 bases at J, with 16 bases between. CDR3 coding DNA: TGTGCCAGCAGCTCTGGTCAGGGCCAGGGTGGCTACACCTTC. It specifies CASSSGQGQGGYTF.

This clonotype was picked up many times. The chain joins TRBV10-3 to TRBJ2-3; 9 nucleotides line up with TRBD1. The V gene end was trimmed by 6 bases and the J gene end by 6 bases; junction bases not matched to a gene: 4. This CDR3 is built from 13 residues. In germline, CDR1 is ENHRY, CDR2 SYGVKD. This CDR3 is CAIRQGAADTQYF. CDR3 nucleotides: TGTGCCATCAGACAGGGGGCCGCGGATACGCAGTATTTT.

The chain links TRBV20-1 to TRBJ2-7, with D unclear. The CDR3 runs 14 residues. Germline loops: CDR1 DFQATT, CDR2 SNEGSKA (reference sequence). Between the trimmed V and J ends, which lost 0 bases and 3 bases, there was a span of 12 bases. CDR3 sequence: CSAREPDRHYEQYF. The CDR3 nucleotides are TGCAGTGCTAGAGAGCCGGATCGTCACTACGAGCAGTACTTC.

A remark on this clonotype: It is likely a read error, because the conserved phenylalanine at the end of the CDR3 is missing. The DNA is left out, because the CDR3 cannot be placed on it with certainty; the CDR3 is given as TCRdb lists it. The chain combines TRBV7-7 with TRBJ2-2; the table's D call, TRBD2, has no DNA check behind it. Termini included, the CDR3 measures 16 amino acids. Germline CDR1 SSHAT, CDR2 FNYEAQ (reference sequence). The CDR3 spells CASSLSAPTAGGELLS.

This rearrangement joins TRBV19 to TRBJ1-2, with 7 bases identical to TRBD1. CDR3 length: 14 residues. The V segment lost 5 bases and the J segment 6 bases; nucleotides outside the gene matches: 9. Germline V gives CDR1 LNHDA, CDR2 SQIVND (reference sequence). The CDR3 nucleotides are TGTGCCAGTAGTGTGACAGGGTTGGGGAATGGCTACACCTTC. It is translated as CASSVTGLGNGYTF.

The chain is built from TRBV7-6 and TRBJ2-5, with 11 bases aligning to TRBD1. The J call is uncertain, as TRBJ2-7 better fits the DNA end. The CDR3 consists of 15 residues. The germline V gene encodes CDR1 SGHVS and CDR2 FNYEAQ. The CDR3 reads CASSLRTGGRDEQYF. Here the CDR3 DNA reads TGTGCCAGCAGCTTAAGGACAGGGGGCAGGGACGAGCAGTACTTC.

The V call is TRBV19, the J call TRBJ1-3, with unresolved D. In germline, CDR1 is LNHDA, CDR2 SQIVND (reference sequence). Trimming took 2 bases from V and 5 from J, leaving 4 bases between them. This CDR3 region has 12 residues. CDR3: CASSISRNTIYF. In nucleotides, the CDR3 is TGTGCCAGTAGTATAAGCCGAAACACCATATATTTT.

The genes are TRBV4-3 and TRBJ1-2; D is undetermined. CDR3 length: 14 amino acids. CDR1 LGHNA and CDR2 YSLEER come from the germline V gene. Trimming took off 2 bases at V and 3 bases at J, with 10 bases between the two ends. The CDR3: CASSQTREDYGYTF. The CDR3 DNA reads as TGCGCCAGCAGCCAAACCCGGGAGGACTATGGCTACACCTTC.

As for this clonotype: An end of the junction differs from the germline gene, which may be a read error. V usage is TRBV24-1 and J usage is TRBJ2-1; 12 positions agree with TRBD1. The CDR3 runs 15 residues. Germline V gene lookup returns CDR1 KGHDR and CDR2 SFDVKD. CDR3 in amino acids: CATSDPGQGAGEQVF. As DNA, the CDR3 is TGTGCCACCAGTGATCCGGGACAGGGGGCTGGTGAGCAGGTCTTC.

V is TRBV11-3 and J is TRBJ2-7; D might be TRBD2 (6 bases). Between the trimmed V and J ends, which lost 0 bases and 2 bases, there was a span of 11 bases. The CDR3 has 15 residues. Per the germline V gene, CDR1 is SGHNT and CDR2 is YENEEA. CDR3 DNA: TGTGCCAGCAGCTTAGAGGGGGGAAACACCTACGAGCAGTACTTC. Translated: CASSLEGGNTYEQYF. The full variable domain, in which reference TRBV11-3 and TRBJ2-7 provide the parts outside the CDR3, is EAGVVQSPRYKIIEKKQPVAFWCNPISGHNTLYWYLQNLGQGPELLIRYENEEAVDDSQLPKDRFSAERLKGVDSTLKIQPAELGDSAVYLCASSLEGGNTYEQYFGPGTRLTVT.

V and J are TRBV7-3 and TRBJ2-1; D remains ambiguous. Between the trimmed V and J ends, which lost 5 bases and 7 bases, there was a span of 18 bases. Germline V gene sequence: CDR1 SGHTA, CDR2 FQGTGA. This CDR3 spans 15 amino acids. CDR3 nucleotide sequence: TGTGCCAGCAGCCTGGGGATCCCCGAACGGAATGAGCAGTTCTTC. Translation gives CASSLGIPERNEQFF.